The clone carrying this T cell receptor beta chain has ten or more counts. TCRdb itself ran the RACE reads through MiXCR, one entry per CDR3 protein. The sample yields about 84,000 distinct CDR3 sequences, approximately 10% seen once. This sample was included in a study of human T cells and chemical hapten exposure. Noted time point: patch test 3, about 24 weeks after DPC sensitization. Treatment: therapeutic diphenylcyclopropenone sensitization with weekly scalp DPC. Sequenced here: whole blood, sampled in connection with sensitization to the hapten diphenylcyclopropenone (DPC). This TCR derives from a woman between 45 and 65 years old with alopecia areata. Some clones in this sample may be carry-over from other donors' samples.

CDR3 in amino acids: CASKTVTYEQYF. CDR3 in DNA: TGTGCCAGCAAAACGGTGACCTACGAGCAGTACTTC. V gene TRBV28 combines with J gene TRBJ2-7; no reliable D call. The CDR3 spans 12 residues. CDR1 is MDHEN and CDR2 is SYDVKM in the germline V gene. Trimming left V 7 bases short and J 2 bases short, with 9 bases between.